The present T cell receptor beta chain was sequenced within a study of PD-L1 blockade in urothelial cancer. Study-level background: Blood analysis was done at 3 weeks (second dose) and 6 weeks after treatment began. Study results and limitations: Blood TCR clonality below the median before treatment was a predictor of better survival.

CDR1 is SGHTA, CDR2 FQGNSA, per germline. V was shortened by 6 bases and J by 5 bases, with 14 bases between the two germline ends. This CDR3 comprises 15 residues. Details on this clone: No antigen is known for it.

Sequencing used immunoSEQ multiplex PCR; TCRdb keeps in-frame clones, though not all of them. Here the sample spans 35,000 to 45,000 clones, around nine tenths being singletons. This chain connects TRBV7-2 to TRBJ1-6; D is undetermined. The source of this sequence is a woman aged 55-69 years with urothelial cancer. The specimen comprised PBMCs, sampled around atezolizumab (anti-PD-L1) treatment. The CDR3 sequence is CASRERDYNNSPLHF. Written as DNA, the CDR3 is TGTGCCAGCAGGGAGAGAGATTACAATAATTCACCCCTCCACTTT.